A single sample is the source of the 17 T cell receptor beta chains below, sequenced in a study of blood T cell repertoires in COVID-19. Data came from immunoSEQ multiplex PCR; TCRdb stores just in-frame clones and leaves some out. Of nearly 350,000 clones detected, around nine tenths appear once; the ten largest clones hold around 6.6%. The sequenced sample was peripheral blood. These receptors originate from a woman in her 70s with COVID-19, enrolled during active disease.

The J gene is TRBJ1-2, the V gene TRBV19; D might be TRBD1 (6 bases). CDR3 size: 11 residues. Germline values: CDR1 LNHDA, CDR2 SQIVND (reference sequence). Trimming left V 11 bases short and J 8 bases short, with 15 bases between. DNA for the CDR3: TGTGCCGGAGGGGGGGCGAACGGCTACACCTTC. Translation: CAGGGANGYTF.

CDR3 DNA: TGTGCCACCCGCGGCGGGGGGTCGGGTGAGCAGTACTTC. Amino acids: CATRGGGSGEQYF. The chain is built from TRBV24-1 and TRBJ2-7; 8 bases fit TRBD2. CDR1 and CDR2 (germline): KGHDR, SFDVKD. J gave up 7 bases and V 9 bases, and 10 bases lay outside the gene matches. The CDR3 loop spans 13 amino acids.

The CDR3 region has the DNA TGTGCCAGTAGTATCTTCAGGGAATTAGGGGAGACCCAGTACTTC. As protein: CASSIFRELGETQYF. The V gene is TRBV19, the J gene TRBJ2-5, with a weak D call TRBD1 (5 bases). CDR3 length equals 15 residues. The ends were cut back, 3 bases at V and 5 bases at J, with 16 bases in the middle. Germline loops: CDR1 LNHDA, CDR2 SQIVND (reference sequence).

The chain employs TRBV7-9 and TRBJ1-2; D call uncertain. The CDR3 contains 15 residues. Trimming left V 1 base short and J 0 bases short, with 9 bases between. CDR1 is SEHNR and CDR2 is FQNEAQ in the germline V gene (reference sequence). CDR3 in amino acids: CASSLVSSANYGYTF. CDR3 nucleotides: TGTGCCAGCAGCTTAGTTTCCAGCGCTAACTATGGCTACACCTTC.

This clone was recorded only once. This chain joins TRBV7-2 and TRBJ1-2; the match to TRBD1 covers 9 bases. CDR3 size: 14 residues. The V gene end was trimmed by 4 bases and the J gene end by 2 bases; junction bases not matched to a gene: 2. CDR1 is SGHTA, CDR2 FQGNSA, per germline. CDR3 residues: CASSWDRVNYGYTF. The CDR3 DNA reads TGTGCCAGCAGCTGGGACAGGGTAAACTATGGCTACACCTTC.

V is TRBV19 and J is TRBJ1-2; 10 nucleotides line up with TRBD1. Germline CDR1 is LNHDA and CDR2 is SQIVND (reference sequence). V shed 8 bases, J shed 4 bases, and the junction held 7 bases outside the gene matches. This CDR3 has 14 residues. The CDR3 reads CASSKTGGGYGYTF. CDR3 sequence (DNA): TGTGCCAGTTCTAAGACAGGGGGCGGCTATGGCTACACCTTC. The variable domain in full, with the rest retrieved from reference TRBV19 and TRBJ1-2, is DGGITQSPKYLFRKEGQNVTLSCEQNLNHDAMYWYRQDPGQGLRLIYYSQIVNDFQKGDIAEGYSVSREKKESFPLTVTSAQKNPTAFYLCASSKTGGGYGYTFGSGTRLTVV.

The chain is built from TRBV20-1 and TRBJ1-5; a possible D gene is TRBD1 (6 bases). V was clipped by 6 bases and J by 3 bases, with 12 bases between them. The CDR3 sequence is 13 residues long. Germline CDR1 is DFQATT and CDR2 is SNEGSKA (reference sequence). For the CDR3, the DNA is TGCAGTGCGAGTACAGGGATCAATCAGCCCCAGCATTTT. Encoded protein: CSASTGINQPQHF.

The gene calls are TRBV29-1 and TRBJ2-7, with D perhaps matching TRBD1 (6 bases). V lost 3 bases and J lost 4, with 13 bases in between. This CDR3 is built from 13 residues. The germline gives CDR1 SQVTM, CDR2 ANQGSEA. CDR3: CSVDTTTGYEQYF. The CDR3 bases are TGCAGCGTTGATACTACAACAGGGTACGAGCAGTACTTC.

The V and J genes are TRBV7-2 and TRBJ2-3; 8 bases are shared with TRBD2. The junction had 11 bases not matched to a gene; V was cut back by 5 bases and J by 4 bases. Germline V lookup: CDR1 SGHTA, CDR2 FQGNSA. The CDR3 loop spans 16 amino acids. The CDR3 DNA reads as TGTGCCAGCAGCCTGGGACTAGTTGGTTTCGCAGATACGCAGTATTTT. Translated: CASSLGLVGFADTQYF.

This clone was detected once. V usage is TRBV6-5 and J usage is TRBJ2-7, with 9 nucleotides matching TRBD1. Germline values: CDR1 MNHEY, CDR2 SVGAGI. The length of the CDR3 is 15 residues. The ends lost 2 bases at V and 3 bases at J; junction bases unmatched: 5. CDR3 residues: CASSYRPGQGYEQYF. CDR3 nucleotide sequence: TGTGCCAGCAGTTACCGTCCGGGACAGGGCTACGAGCAGTACTTC.

The genes are TRBV5-1 and TRBJ1-5, with TRBD1 matching over 7 bases. V dropped 0 bases and J dropped 6; count of bases not matched to a gene: 3. The CDR3 runs to 14 residues. Germline V CDR1 and CDR2: SGHRS, YFSETQ. The DNA of the CDR3 is TGCGCCAGCAGCTTGGCGGGACAGAGTCAGCCCCAGCATTTT. Protein sequence: CASSLAGQSQPQHF.

This chain links TRBV24-1 with TRBJ2-3, with a weak D call TRBD1 (6 bases). The CDR3 loop spans 16 amino acids. V was cut by 1 base and J by 0 bases, with 10 bases left in between. Per the germline V gene, CDR1 is KGHDR and CDR2 is SFDVKD. The CDR3 DNA reads TGTGCCACCAGTGATTTAGCCAGGGGCAGCACAGATACGCAGTATTTT. This translates into CATSDLARGSTDTQYF.

The chain has TRBV21-1 and TRBJ2-1; TRBD2 was called by the table and not checked on the DNA. TRBV21-1 counts as a pseudogene. The CDR3 totals 15 residues. CDR3 sequence (DNA): TGTGCCAGCAGCAAAGGCCGGAGAGGGTACAATGAGCAGTTCTTC. Encoded protein: CASSKGRRGYNEQFF.

This clone was detected once. This sequence joins TRBV27 and TRBJ1-2; TRBD1 matches at 10 bases. The CDR3 is made up of 14 amino acids. The V segment lost 5 bases and the J segment 2 bases; nucleotides outside the gene matches: 2. Germline CDR1 and CDR2: MNHEY and SMNVEV (reference sequence). The CDR3 protein is CASSDRGHNYGYTF. CDR3 DNA sequence: TGTGCCAGCAGTGACAGGGGGCACAACTATGGCTACACCTTC.

The chain has TRBV2 and TRBJ2-7; 8 bases map to TRBD2. The germline V gene has CDR1 SNHLY and CDR2 FYNNEI. J gave up 4 bases and V 2 bases, and 7 bases lay outside the gene matches. The CDR3 is made up of 15 amino acids. The DNA for the CDR3 is TGTGCCAGCAGTGAATTTCCGGGGGGGCCATACGAGCAGTACTTC. It yields the protein CASSEFPGGPYEQYF.

The gene calls are TRBV2 and TRBJ1-5; maybe TRBD1 (6 bases). There are 14 residues in the CDR3. Between the trimmed V and J ends, which lost 3 bases and 3 bases, there was a span of 9 bases. In germline, CDR1 is SNHLY, CDR2 FYNNEI. Here the CDR3 reads CASSDRGNNQPQHF. The DNA for the CDR3 is TGTGCCAGCAGTGACAGGGGTAACAATCAGCCCCAGCATTTT.

About this clone: Other DNA sequences from this sample encode an identical CDR3 as well. CDR3 DNA: TGTGCCAGCAGCTCCGGGGAGACCCAGTACTTC. As protein: CASSSGETQYF. V gene TRBV7-9 combines with J gene TRBJ2-5, with D hard to call. This CDR3 region has 11 residues. Trimming removed 4 bases at V and 5 bases at J, with 5 bases between. Germline CDR1 and CDR2: SEHNR and FQNEAQ (reference sequence).